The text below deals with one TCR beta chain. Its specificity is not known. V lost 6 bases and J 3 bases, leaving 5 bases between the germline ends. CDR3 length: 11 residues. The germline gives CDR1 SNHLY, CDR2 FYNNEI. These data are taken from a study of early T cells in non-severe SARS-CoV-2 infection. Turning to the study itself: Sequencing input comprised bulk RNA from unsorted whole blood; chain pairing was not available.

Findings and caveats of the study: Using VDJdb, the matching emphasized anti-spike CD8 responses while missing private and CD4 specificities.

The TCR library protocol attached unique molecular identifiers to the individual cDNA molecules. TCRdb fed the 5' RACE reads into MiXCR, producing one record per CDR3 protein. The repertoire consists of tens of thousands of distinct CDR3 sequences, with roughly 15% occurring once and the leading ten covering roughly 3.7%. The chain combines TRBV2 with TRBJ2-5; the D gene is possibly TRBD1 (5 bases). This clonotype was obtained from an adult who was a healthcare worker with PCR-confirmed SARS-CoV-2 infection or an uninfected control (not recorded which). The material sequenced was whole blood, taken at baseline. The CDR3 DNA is TGTGCCAGCAGACAGGAAGAGACCCAGTACTTC. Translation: CASRQEETQYF.